A selection of T cell receptor beta chains follows, all from one sample in a study of beta chain features in type 1 diabetes. TCRdb keeps only in-frame clones here, not all; method: immunoSEQ multiplex PCR. The repertoire holds about 340,000 clones, with about 13% as singletons. The sequenced material came from naive CD4+ T cells from blood. The receptors were sampled from a woman between 18 and 29 years old with type 1 diabetes. Both conserved end residues are part of each CDR3. The D gene is left open where the match is weak. Only some rows state a clone size, as once, few, many or a class for expanded clones.

>TRBJ1-5|.|TRBV7-9|.
TGTGCCAGCAGCCGACAGGGCAATCAGCCCCAGCATTTT
CASSRQGNQPQHF
>TRBJ2-2|.|TRBV28|TRBD2
TGTGCCAGCAGCTCGGGACTAGCGGGAGATACGTACACCGGGGAGCTGTTTTTT
CASSSGLAGDTYTGELFF
>TRBJ2-2|.|TRBV5-1|.
TGCGCCAGCAGCTTGGAGGGACAAAACACCGGGGAGCTGTTTTTT
CASSLEGQNTGELFF
>TRBJ2-1|few|TRBV6-5|TRBD2
TGTGCCAGCAGTTACTCGAGGTCTAGCGGGATCAATGAGCAGTTCTTC
CASSYSRSSGINEQFF
>TRBJ2-3|.|TRBV18|.
TGTGCCAGCTCACTGCGCCCACAGTCTAGCACAGATACGCAGTATTTT
CASSLRPQSSTDTQYF
>TRBJ1-1|.|TRBV29-1|TRBD1
TGCAGCGTGTCTGGACAGGCTTTAGGGGACACTGAAGCTTTCTTT
CSVSGQALGDTEAFF
>TRBJ2-1|once|TRBV5-6|TRBD2
TGTGCCAGCAGCTTTGGACTAGCGGGAGGCCTCTCCTACAATGAGCAGTTCTTC
CASSFGLAGGLSYNEQFF
>TRBJ1-4|few|TRBV2|TRBD1
TGTGCCGGCCGAGGGACAGGGCAGGGCGGAAGAGAAAAACTGTTTTTT
CAGRGTGQGGREKLFF
>TRBJ1-4|few|TRBV29-1|.
TGCAGCGTTGAAGCATCCGAAAAACTGTTTTTT
CSVEASEKLFF
>TRBJ1-2|.|TRBV5-4|.
TGTGCCAGCAGCTTCAGGGGCGGTGGGGCCTATGGCTACACCTTC
CASSFRGGGAYGYTF
>TRBJ2-3|.|TRBV10-3|TRBD2
TGTGCCATCAGTGAGATAGCGGGGGGCACAGATACGCAGTATTTT
CAISEIAGGTDTQYF
>TRBJ2-1|few|TRBV5-1|TRBD2
TGCGCCAGCAGCTTGGCGACTAGCGGGCCCCACATAAAGCAGTTCTTC
CASSLATSGPHIKQFF
>TRBJ2-7|once|TRBV7-9|.
TGTGCCAGCAGCTGGTCGGGGAGCCCCCGAGTCTACGAGCAGTACTTC
CASSWSGSPRVYEQYF
>TRBJ2-1|few|TRBV28|TRBD2
TGTGCCAGCAGTTCCTTTACTAGCGGGAGCTACAATGAGCAGTTCTTC
CASSSFTSGSYNEQFF
>TRBJ2-5|.|TRBV29-1|.
TGCAGCGCCCGCGACAGGCTCCAAGAGACCCAGTACTTC
CSARDRLQETQYF
>TRBJ2-5|.|TRBV5-1|.
TGCGCCAGCAGCTTGAGTCCGGGAGAGACCCAGTACTTC
CASSLSPGETQYF
>TRBJ1-2|.|TRBV14|TRBD1
TGTGCCAGCAGCTCCCAGACAGGGTACTATGGCTACACCTTC
CASSSQTGYYGYTF
>TRBJ2-7|.|TRBV18|TRBD1
TGTGCCAGCTCACCAGACAGGGGGCTCGAGCAGTACTTC
CASSPDRGLEQYF
>TRBJ2-1|.|TRBV15|TRBD2
TGTGCCACCAGCAGAGATTACAGCGGGAGCTCCTACAATGAGCAGTTCTTC
CATSRDYSGSSYNEQFF
>TRBJ1-1|few|TRBV5-1|.
TGCGCCAGCAGTCATCTACAAGGGGCGAACACTGAAGCTTTCTTT
CASSHLQGANTEAFF
>TRBJ2-1|.|TRBV9|.
TGTGCCAGCAGCGTATGGGGAACTAGGGGGAGCTCCTACAATGAGCAGTTCTTC
CASSVWGTRGSSYNEQFF
>TRBJ2-3|.|TRBV19|.
TGTGCCAGTAGTATAGGCCCGGGACTTAACACAGATACGCAGTATTTT
CASSIGPGLNTDTQYF
>TRBJ2-2|.|TRBV9|TRBD1
TGTGCCAGCAGGGGACAGGGTTTAACCGGGGAGCTGTTTTTT
CASRGQGLTGELFF
>TRBJ2-4|.|TRBV7-9|TRBD1
TGTGCCAGCAGCCTCGGACAGGGCCTAGCCAAAAACATTCAGTACTTC
CASSLGQGLAKNIQYF
>TRBJ1-1|few|TRBV14|TRBD1
TGTGCCAGCAGCACCACCTCAGGGGGCGCGAGAGCTTTCTTT
CASSTTSGGARAFF
>TRBJ2-5|.|TRBV10-1|.
TGCGCCAGCAGTGATGACAGGTCCCAAGAGACCCAGTACTTC
CASSDDRSQETQYF
>TRBJ2-5|.|TRBV5-8|TRBD1
TGTGCCAGCAGCTACCGGGACAGGCCAGAAGAGACCCAGTACTTC
CASSYRDRPEETQYF
>TRBJ1-2|few|TRBV7-9|TRBD1
TGTGCCAGCAGCACCGGACAGGGCCCAATCTATGGCTACACCTTC
CASSTGQGPIYGYTF
>TRBJ1-5|few|TRBV9|.
TGTGCCAGCAGCGTAGGGGGGGGTAATCAGCCCCAGCATTTT
CASSVGGGNQPQHF
>TRBJ2-1|.|TRBV2|TRBD2
TGTGCCAGCAAGGGCGGGACTAGCGGGAGGGCCGGGCACAATGAGCAGTTCTTC
CASKGGTSGRAGHNEQFF
>TRBJ2-2|few|TRBV25-1|.
TGTGCCAGCAGTGGGAGGCAGAACACCGGGGAGCTGTTTTTT
CASSGRQNTGELFF
>TRBJ2-1|few|TRBV5-1|.
TGCGCCAGCAGCTTCGACAGGATTGAGCAGTTCTTC
CASSFDRIEQFF
>TRBJ2-1|few|TRBV30|TRBD2
TGTGCCTGGGGGGCCCCGGGACTAGTCGTCTCACGGTCTCACAATGAGCAGTTCTTC
CAWGAPGLVVSRSHNEQFF